Listed below are T cell receptor beta chains from one sample, sequenced in a study of brain T cells in children with intractable seizures. The data were produced by immunoSEQ multiplex PCR, yet TCRdb's version contains in-frame clones alone and is incomplete. The sample has about 320,000 clones; roughly 92% are singletons. Sequenced material: peripheral blood, taken roughly 5 months after surgery. These receptors originate from a boy less than two years old with tuberous sclerosis and intractable seizures. Each CDR3 is given with its conserved first and last residue. The order of the fields is D gene, J gene, clone size, V gene, CDR3 protein, CDR3 DNA. The D gene is left open where the match is weak. Not every row has a clone size; where given, it reads once, few, many or a size class.

>.|TRBJ2-7|.|TRBV27
CASRTGLNLSYEQYF
TGTGCCAGCAGGACGGGACTTAATCTCTCCTACGAGCAGTACTTC
>.|TRBJ2-7|.|TRBV20-1
CSANVDEQYF
TGCAGTGCTAACGTTGACGAGCAGTACTTC
>.|TRBJ1-5|.|TRBV4-1
CASSAPGGNQPQHF
TGCGCCAGCAGCGCCCCGGGTGGCAATCAGCCCCAGCATTTT
>.|TRBJ2-7|.|TRBV30
CASAGGFSYEQYF
TGTGCCTCCGCGGGTGGGTTCTCCTACGAGCAGTACTTC
>.|TRBJ2-1|.|TRBV7-9
CASSLPGIGGTRWNEQFF
TGTGCCAGCAGCTTACCGGGGATAGGCGGGACGCGTTGGAATGAGCAGTTCTTC
>TRBD2|TRBJ2-7|once|TRBV4-1
CASSQESGGAREQYF
TGCGCCAGCAGCCAAGAAAGCGGGGGGGCGAGGGAGCAGTACTTC
>.|TRBJ2-2|.|TRBV7-3
CASRAKTGNTGELFF
TGTGCCAGCAGGGCGAAGACAGGGAACACCGGGGAGCTGTTTTTT
>.|TRBJ1-2|.|TRBV6-4
CASSESAGGYGYTF
TGTGCCAGCAGTGAATCCGCAGGAGGATATGGCTACACCTTC
>.|TRBJ1-2|.|TRBV9
CASSVEGGTPYGYTF
TGTGCCAGCAGCGTAGAAGGTGGGACGCCTTATGGCTACACCTTC
>.|TRBJ2-7|.|TRBV30
CAWRQGYEQYF
TGTGCCTGGAGACAGGGTTACGAGCAGTACTTC
>.|TRBJ1-2|.|TRBV24-1
CATSSPASYGYTF
TGTGCCACCAGTTCCCCCGCAAGCTATGGCTACACCTTC
>.|TRBJ1-5|.|TRBV4-2
CASSPLGKADSNQPQHF
TGTGCCAGCAGCCCATTAGGGAAAGCTGATAGCAATCAGCCCCAGCATTTT
>.|TRBJ2-6|.|TRBV7-3
CASSPFGVSGANVLTF
TGTGCCAGCAGCCCCTTCGGGGTCTCTGGGGCCAACGTCCTGACTTTC
>.|TRBJ2-7|.|TRBV2
CASSVSDSTYEQYF
TGTGCCAGCAGTGTATCGGACAGTACCTACGAGCAGTACTTC
>.|TRBJ2-1|.|TRBV11-2
CASSRWLSPEQFF
TGTGCCAGCAGCCGCTGGTTGTCGCCTGAGCAGTTCTTC
>.|TRBJ2-1|.|TRBV6-4
CASSVGGPSNEQFF
TGTGCCAGCAGTGTGGGGGGCCCCAGCAATGAGCAGTTCTTC
>.|TRBJ2-2|.|TRBV2
CASSKASQGRTGELFF
TGTGCCAGCAGTAAGGCTTCCCAAGGGAGAACCGGGGAGCTGTTTTTT
>TRBD1|TRBJ2-5|.|TRBV6-4
CASSDLRDRQETQYF
TGTGCCAGCAGTGACCTTAGGGACAGACAAGAGACCCAGTACTTC
>.|TRBJ1-5|.|TRBV7-9
CASSLDGGGQPQHF
TGTGCCAGCAGCTTAGATGGGGGAGGTCAGCCCCAGCATTTT
>TRBD1|TRBJ1-2|.|TRBV19
CASSTSTGVDYGYTF
TGTGCCAGTAGTACCTCTACAGGGGTTGACTATGGCTACACCTTC
>TRBD1|TRBJ2-2|.|TRBV28
CASRGPGTGNTGELFF
TGTGCCAGCAGGGGCCCCGGGACAGGGAACACCGGGGAGCTGTTTTTT
>.|TRBJ2-5|.|TRBV4-2
CASSQERIFQETQYF
TGTGCCAGCAGCCAAGAGAGAATTTTTCAAGAGACCCAGTACTTC
>.|TRBJ2-1|once|TRBV13
CASSLFIGGKAEQFF
TGTGCCAGCAGCTTATTCATCGGGGGAAAAGCTGAGCAGTTCTTC
>.|TRBJ2-5|.|TRBV5-1
CASSLPGTTGETQYF
TGCGCCAGCAGCTTGCCCGGGACAACTGGAGAGACCCAGTACTTC
>TRBD2|TRBJ2-7|.|TRBV7-9
CASTSSGGSSYEQYF
TGTGCCAGCACCTCCTCGGGGGGAAGCTCCTACGAGCAGTACTTC
>TRBD1|TRBJ2-7|.|TRBV5-6
CASSFQGAGYEQYF
TGTGCCAGCAGCTTTCAGGGGGCTGGCTACGAGCAGTACTTC
>.|TRBJ2-2|.|TRBV27
CASSWALAGELFF
TGTGCCAGCAGCTGGGCCTTGGCCGGGGAGCTGTTTTTT
>.|TRBJ2-5|.|TRBV30
CAWRGGQETQYF
TGTGCCTGGAGGGGGGGACAAGAGACCCAGTACTTC
>.|TRBJ2-5|.|TRBV30
CAWSVRQQETQYF
TGTGCCTGGAGTGTGAGGCAGCAAGAGACCCAGTACTTC
>.|TRBJ2-1|.|TRBV7-9
CASSLTPPIAAARNEQFF
TGTGCCAGCAGCTTAACCCCCCCAATAGCGGCGGCGAGGAATGAGCAGTTCTTC
>TRBD1|TRBJ2-7|.|TRBV5-8
CAARGQGRLYEQYF
TGTGCCGCGCGGGGACAGGGTAGGTTGTACGAGCAGTACTTC
>.|TRBJ2-1|.|TRBV25-1
CASSDDFSYNEQFF
TGTGCCAGCAGTGACGATTTCTCCTACAATGAGCAGTTCTTC
>.|TRBJ2-6|.|TRBV6-4
CASSDPRPAWNVLTF
TGTGCCAGCAGTGACCCCCGTCCTGCGTGGAACGTCCTGACTTTC
>.|TRBJ2-7|.|TRBV19
CASSIRRTYEQYF
TGTGCCAGTAGTATAAGGCGAACCTACGAGCAGTACTTC
>TRBD2|TRBJ2-7|once|TRBV11-3
CASSSGLAGTYEQYF
TGTGCCAGCAGCTCTGGACTAGCGGGAACCTACGAGCAGTACTTC
>TRBD2|TRBJ2-7|.|TRBV11-2
CASSPLAGAYEQYF
TGTGCCAGCAGCCCGCTAGCGGGAGCCTACGAGCAGTACTTC
>.|TRBJ1-4|once|TRBV2
CASRGDGEKLFF
TGTGCCAGCAGAGGGGATGGCGAAAAACTGTTTTTT
>TRBD1|TRBJ1-1|.|TRBV10-3
CAIGPGQLNTEAFF
TGTGCCATAGGACCGGGACAGCTGAACACTGAAGCTTTCTTT
>.|TRBJ2-5|.|TRBV4-1
CASSQTLVEETQYF
TGCGCCAGCAGCCAGACACTTGTGGAAGAGACCCAGTACTTC
>.|TRBJ2-1|.|TRBV10-1
CASSESSGRRGNEQFF
TGCGCCAGCAGTGAGTCGTCCGGGAGAAGGGGCAATGAGCAGTTCTTC
>.|TRBJ1-1|.|TRBV19
CASSPRSGGEAFF
TGTGCCAGTAGTCCCCGTTCCGGGGGTGAAGCTTTCTTT
>.|TRBJ2-7|.|TRBV9
CASKATSSYEQYF
TGTGCCAGTAAAGCAACCAGCTCCTACGAGCAGTACTTC
>.|TRBJ2-3|.|TRBV3-1/TRBV3-2
CASSPLGAPPQQYF
TGTGCCAGCAGCCCCCTCGGAGCGCCACCTCAGCAGTATTTT